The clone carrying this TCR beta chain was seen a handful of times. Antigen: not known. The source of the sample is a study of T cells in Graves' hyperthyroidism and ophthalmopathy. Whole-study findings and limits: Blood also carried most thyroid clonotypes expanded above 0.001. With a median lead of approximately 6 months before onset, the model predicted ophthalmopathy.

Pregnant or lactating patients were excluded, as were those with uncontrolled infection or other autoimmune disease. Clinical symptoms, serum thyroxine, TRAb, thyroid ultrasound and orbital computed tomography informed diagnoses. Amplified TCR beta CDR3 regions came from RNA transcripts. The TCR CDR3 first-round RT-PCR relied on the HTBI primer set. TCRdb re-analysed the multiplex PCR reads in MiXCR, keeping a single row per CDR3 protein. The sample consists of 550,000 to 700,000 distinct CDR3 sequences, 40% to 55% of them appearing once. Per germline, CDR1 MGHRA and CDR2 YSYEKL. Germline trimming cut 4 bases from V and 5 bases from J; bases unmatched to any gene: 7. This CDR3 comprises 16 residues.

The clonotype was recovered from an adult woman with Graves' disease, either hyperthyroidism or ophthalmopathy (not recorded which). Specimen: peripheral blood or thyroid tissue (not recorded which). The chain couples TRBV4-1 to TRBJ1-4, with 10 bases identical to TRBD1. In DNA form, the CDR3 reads TGCGCCAGCAGCCCTCCGGGACAGGGGTGGAATGAAAAACTGTTTTTT. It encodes CASSPPGQGWNEKLFF.